This T cell receptor beta chain was documented in a study of cytomegalovirus exposure and HLA in healthy donors. V was clipped by 2 bases and J by 13 bases; unmatched bases: 9. CDR1 is MNHNS and CDR2 is SASEGT in the germline V gene. The CDR3 covers 14 residues. As for this clone: Its target is not known.

Study-wide results and caveats: Most TCR sequences were uncommon, yet certain public TCRs appeared in many donors. Specific recognition of CMV antigens was confirmed in vitro for a few chains (all CMV-associated).

TCRdb's table, derived via immunoSEQ multiplex PCR, lists solely in-frame clones and lacks some. The data show over 250,000 clones, 80% to 90% seen once. The sample was PBMCs. The chain is built from TRBV6-1 and TRBJ2-3; 10 bases agree with TRBD1. The origin of this receptor is a woman aged 18 to 35 in good health and CMV-seronegative. The CDR3 DNA follows: TGTGCCAGCAGTGAATTCGGGACAGGGGTTTTCAAGTATTTT. Amino acid sequence: CASSEFGTGVFKYF.